This TCR beta chain was sequenced in a study of graft-versus-host responses after intestinal transplantation. Study background: Transplantation in recipients was multivisceral, liver-intestinal, or isolated intestinal.

The CDR3 has 11 residues. Trimming took 8 bases from V and 0 from J, leaving 6 bases between them. The V gene's germline CDR1 is SGHRS and CDR2 YFSETQ. The repertoire was sequenced with immunoSEQ multiplex PCR; TCRdb's copy has only in-frame clones and lacks some. Of around 120,000 clones in the sample, about 93% were seen once. As for this clone: Its antigen is not known. This CDR3 is also generated by other DNA sequences in the sample.

The chain is built from TRBV5-1 and TRBJ2-7; no firm D call. This material consisted of unstimulated CD4+ T cells sorted from spleen or lymph node cells, taken before intestinal transplant. The receptor was derived from a human donor who received an intestinal transplant. CDR3 in amino acids: CASSSSYEQYF. Written as DNA, the CDR3 is TGCGCCAGTTCCAGCTCCTACGAGCAGTACTTC.